Below, 9 T cell receptor beta chains from the same sample are listed, as sequenced in a study of identical twins. TCRdb processed the 5' RACE reads anew with MiXCR; each CDR3 protein has one entry. In the table there are roughly 1,500,000 distinct CDR3 sequences, less than 40% of which are singletons. What was sequenced was cord blood. Receptor source: a newborn girl in good health.

CDR3 DNA: TGTGCCAGCAAGCCCGATCCATTGAACACCGGGGAGCTGTTTTTT. It yields the protein CASKPDPLNTGELFF. This chain connects TRBV2 to TRBJ2-2, with D unclear. The V gene lost 7 bases and the J gene lost 1 base, with 13 bases spanning the gap. The length of the CDR3 is 15 residues. Germline loops: CDR1 SNHLY, CDR2 FYNNEI. Using reference TRBV2 and TRBJ2-2 for the parts outside the CDR3, the full variable domain is EPEVTQTPSHQVTQMGQEVILRCVPISNHLYFYWYRQILGQKVEFLVSFYNNEISEKSEIFDDQFSVERPDGSNFTLKIRSTKLEDSAMYFCASKPDPLNTGELFFGEGSRLTVL.

The chain has TRBV9 and TRBJ2-1; D unclear. V was pared by 0 bases and J by 8 bases, with 9 bases between. Germline V gene sequence: CDR1 SGDLS, CDR2 YYNGEE. The CDR3 sequence is 13 residues long. The CDR3 region is CASSVVGFDEQFF. CDR3 coding DNA: TGTGCCAGCAGCGTAGTCGGATTCGATGAGCAGTTCTTC.

Only one count was recorded for this clonotype. The junction departs from the called germline gene at one end, perhaps through a read error. Here the CDR3 reads CAISQDNGQFF. DNA of the CDR3: TGTGCCATCAGTCAGGACAATGGGCAGTTCTTC. This chain joins TRBV10-3 and TRBJ2-1, with D possibly being TRBD1 (5 bases). This CDR3 comprises 11 residues. Germline V CDR1 and CDR2: ENHRY, SYGVKD.

The chain employs TRBV5-1 and TRBJ2-3, with D perhaps TRBD1 (6 bases). Germline V CDR1 and CDR2: SGHRS, YFSETQ. The V gene lost 4 bases and the J gene lost 2 bases, with 14 bases spanning the gap. CDR3 size: 15 residues. The CDR3 here is CASSRGGPYTDTQYF. As DNA, the CDR3 is TGCGCCAGCAGCCGAGGGGGTCCTTACACAGATACGCAGTATTTT. Full variable domain (remainder filled in from reference TRBV5-1 and TRBJ2-3): KAGVTQTPRYLIKTRGQQVTLSCSPISGHRSVSWYQQTPGQGLQFLFEYFSETQRNKGNFPGRFSGRQFSNSRSEMNVSTLELGDSALYLCASSRGGPYTDTQYFGPGTRLTVL.

The CDR3 DNA reads TGTGCCAGCAGCACAGGGGGAGAGAACACTGAAGCTTTCTTT. Translation: CASSTGGENTEAFF. The chain uses TRBV9 and TRBJ1-1, with 8 bases aligning to TRBD1. With 4 bases clipped from V and 1 base from J, the junction kept 3 bases outside the gene matches. The CDR3 covers 14 residues. Germline values: CDR1 SGDLS, CDR2 YYNGEE.

This clonotype turned up a few times. The chain couples TRBV7-2 to TRBJ1-1; possible D gene TRBD1, 5 bases. Deletions cut 3 bases from V and 5 bases from J, with 13 bases between. CDR1 SGHTA and CDR2 FQGNSA come from the germline V gene. CDR3 length: 14 residues. The CDR3 DNA is TGTGCCAGCAGCTTCGGCAGGGACTTGACTGAAGCTTTCTTT. It yields the protein CASSFGRDLTEAFF.

This clonotype appeared a few times. This chain joins TRBV27 and TRBJ2-3; D may correspond to TRBD1 or TRBD2 (5 bases each). V was cut by 5 bases and J by 2 bases, with 11 bases left in between. This CDR3 comprises 14 residues. The germline CDR1 and CDR2 sequences are MNHEY and SMNVEV (reference sequence). In DNA, the CDR3 is TGTGCCAGCAGTCCCCAGGGACCCACAGATACGCAGTATTTT. Translating gives CASSPQGPTDTQYF.

Here the CDR3 DNA reads TGTGCCTGGAGCGGAATCTCCTACGAGCAGTACTTC. It translates to CAWSGISYEQYF. The chain recombines TRBV30 with TRBJ2-7; no firm D call. CDR1 GTSNPN and CDR2 SVGIG come from the germline V gene (reference sequence). With 3 bases removed from V and 0 bases from J, the gap between germline ends came to 6 bases. This CDR3 region has 12 residues. Supplemented by reference TRBV30 and TRBJ2-7, the full variable domain reads SQTIHQWPATLVQPVGSPLSLECTVEGTSNPNLYWYRQAAGRGLQLLFYSVGIGQISSEVPQNLSASRPQDRQFILSSKKLLLSDSGFYLCAWSGISYEQYFGPGTRLTVT.

This rearrangement joins TRBV20-1 to TRBJ2-1; a possible D gene is TRBD2 (5 bases). Trimming took 0 bases from V and 0 from J, leaving 9 bases between them. The CDR3 has 15 residues. Germline V gives CDR1 DFQATT, CDR2 SNEGSKA (reference sequence). CDR3 loop: CSARDVSGSYNEQFF. The CDR3 DNA is TGCAGTGCTAGAGATGTCAGCGGCTCCTACAATGAGCAGTTCTTC.